The 19 T cell receptor beta chains listed next were all sequenced from one sample in a study of OX40 agonist ivuxolimab in advanced cancers. Clones were read by immunoSEQ multiplex PCR, and TCRdb kept only the in-frame ones, dropping some. This table has some 49,000 clones, 75% to 80% appearing once. The sample was CD4+ or CD8+ T cells sorted from blood, taken in a trial of the OX40 agonist ivuxolimab. These receptors were collected from an adult with an advanced solid tumor such as melanoma, head and neck, liver or kidney cancer.

The chain couples TRBV7-2 to TRBJ1-5; TRBD1 might be the D (5 bases). From germline, CDR1 is SGHTA and CDR2 FQGNSA. This CDR3 is built from 12 residues. Deletions cut 5 bases from V and 9 bases from J, with 11 bases between. This chain's CDR3 is CASSVGGGPQHF. The CDR3, as DNA: TGTGCCAGCAGCGTGGGTGGGGGGCCCCAGCATTTT.

The chain combines TRBV30 with TRBJ1-2; no clear D. This CDR3 has 11 residues. CDR1 is GTSNPN, CDR2 SVGIG, per germline (reference sequence). V was pared by 1 base and J by 4 bases, with 4 bases between. CDR3 sequence (DNA): TGTGCCTGGAGTGGGTCCTATGGCTACACCTTC. Protein: CAWSGSYGYTF.

CDR3 residues: CASSSTGTGAWEQFF. The CDR3 region has the DNA TGTGCCAGCAGCTCAACCGGGACAGGGGCATGGGAGCAGTTCTTC. This chain connects TRBV5-6 to TRBJ2-1; 10 bases map to TRBD1. Germline CDR1 is SGHDT and CDR2 is YYEEEE. The J segment lost 10 bases and the V segment lost 3 bases, leaving 10 bases of the junction unmatched. This CDR3 has 15 amino acids.

V usage is TRBV7-8 and J usage is TRBJ1-1; TRBD1 agrees at 8 bases. Germline V gene lookup returns CDR1 SGHVS and CDR2 FQNEAQ. V dropped 5 bases and J dropped 5; count of bases not matched to a gene: 10. The CDR3 contains 15 residues. CDR3 amino acids: CASSIDRGKRTEAFF. The CDR3 nucleotides read TGTGCCAGCAGCATCGACAGGGGAAAAAGGACTGAAGCTTTCTTT.

V is TRBV6-4 and J is TRBJ1-2; 8 bases are shared with TRBD1. The CDR3 totals 15 residues. The germline gives CDR1 MRHNA, CDR2 SNTAGT. V shed 3 bases and J 4 bases; nucleotides not matched to a gene: 7. CDR3: CASSDQAGQGYGYTF. For the CDR3, the DNA is TGTGCCAGCAGTGATCAAGCCGGACAGGGCTATGGCTACACCTTC.

This clone came up once. The rearrangement uses TRBV15 and TRBJ2-5; 13 nucleotides align to TRBD2. J was trimmed by 4 bases and V by 5 bases; bases with no gene match: 13. The CDR3 extends over 18 amino acids. Germline V CDR1 and CDR2: LNHNV, YYDKDF (reference sequence). The CDR3 loop reads CATSGRLGLAGVRETQYF. The CDR3 DNA reads TGTGCCACCAGCGGCCGACTCGGACTAGCGGGAGTAAGAGAGACCCAGTACTTC.

The V gene is TRBV21-1, the J gene TRBJ2-3; TRBD2, as called in the table, went unchecked against the DNA. TRBV21-1 constitutes a pseudogene. CDR3 size: 18 residues. The DNA of the CDR3 is TGTGCCAGCAGCAGGCTAGCGGGAGTAAGCTCTAGCACAGATACGCAGTATTTT. Encoded protein: CASSRLAGVSSSTDTQYF.

V gene TRBV19 combines with J gene TRBJ2-1; 8 nucleotides match TRBD2. CDR3 length equals 15 residues. Trimming removed 6 bases from V and 7 bases from J; junction bases left unmatched: 11. Germline V gives CDR1 LNHDA, CDR2 SQIVND (reference sequence). In nucleotides, the CDR3 is TGTGCCAGTAGGACCGGGACTAGGGGCCGGAATGAGCAGTTCTTC. It translates to CASRTGTRGRNEQFF. Full variable domain (missing parts from reference TRBV19 and TRBJ2-1): DGGITQSPKYLFRKEGQNVTLSCEQNLNHDAMYWYRQDPGQGLRLIYYSQIVNDFQKGDIAEGYSVSREKKESFPLTVTSAQKNPTAFYLCASRTGTRGRNEQFFGPGTRLTVL.

This sequence joins TRBV7-2 and TRBJ2-7; 8 bases agree with TRBD1. This CDR3 has 15 amino acids. The germline CDR1 and CDR2 sequences are SGHTA and FQGNSA. Trimming at V came to 5 bases and at J to 0 bases, leaving 6 bases not matched to a gene. The CDR3 nucleotides are TGTGCCAGCAGCCTTGACAGGGGAAGCTCCTACGAGCAGTACTTC. It yields the protein CASSLDRGSSYEQYF. Based on the CDR3 plus reference TRBV7-2 and TRBJ2-7, the full variable domain is GAGVSQSPSNKVTEKGKDVELRCDPISGHTALYWYRQSLGQGLEFLIYFQGNSAPDKSGLPSDRFSAERTGGSVSTLTIQRTQQEDSAVYLCASSLDRGSSYEQYFGPGTRLTVT.

The rearrangement joins TRBV6-1 to TRBJ2-3; either TRBD1 or TRBD2 may fit D (6 bases each). The length of the CDR3 is 15 residues. Trimming removed 6 bases from V and 2 bases from J, with 15 bases in between. Germline V CDR1 and CDR2: MNHNS, SASEGT. Here the CDR3 reads CASSLGGGNTDTQYF. The CDR3 nucleotides read TGTGCCAGCAGCCTAGGAGGGGGTAACACAGATACGCAGTATTTT.

This chain connects TRBV27 to TRBJ2-1; TRBD2 agrees at 10 bases. The CDR3 contains 16 residues. Germline CDR1 MNHEY, CDR2 SMNVEV (reference sequence). J was trimmed by 4 bases and V by 8 bases; bases with no gene match: 11. The CDR3 sequence is CASYAPIAGGYNEQFF. DNA for the CDR3: TGTGCCAGCTACGCCCCTATAGCGGGAGGATACAATGAGCAGTTCTTC.

The chain combines TRBV19 with TRBJ2-1, with D possibly matching TRBD2 (5 bases). Germline assignment: CDR1 LNHDA and CDR2 SQIVND (reference sequence). The CDR3 extends over 14 amino acids. Trimming took off 2 bases at V and 4 bases at J, with 9 bases between the two ends. CDR3 sequence: CASSISGSYNEQFF. The DNA of the CDR3 is TGTGCCAGTAGTATATCGGGGTCTTACAATGAGCAGTTCTTC.

This clone appeared once. This chain uses TRBV6-1 with TRBJ1-2, with D hard to call. The CDR3 sequence is 13 residues long. The V gene lost 7 bases and the J gene lost 0 bases, with 9 bases spanning the gap. Germline CDR1 MNHNS, CDR2 SASEGT. This CDR3 is CASTETPNYGYTF. The CDR3, as DNA: TGTGCCAGCACCGAGACTCCTAACTATGGCTACACCTTC.

This chain uses TRBV27 with TRBJ1-2; TRBD1 might be the D (5 bases). V lost 6 bases to trimming and J lost 4 bases, with 12 bases between them. Looked up from germline, CDR1 is MNHEY and CDR2 is SMNVEV (reference sequence). The CDR3 is made up of 13 amino acids. The chain's CDR3 is CASRLTGGYGYTF. CDR3 bases: TGTGCCAGCAGATTAACCGGGGGCTATGGCTACACCTTC.

The V and J genes are TRBV15 and TRBJ1-4; D possibly corresponds to TRBD1 (6 bases). Germline lookup yields CDR1 LNHNV and CDR2 YYDKDF (reference sequence). V gave up 9 bases and J gave up 3 bases, with 26 bases separating them. The CDR3 has 18 amino acids. The CDR3 DNA reads TGTGCCACTGCTAGGAGGGGGAGCTGGGGGTCGGCTAATGAAAAACTGTTTTTT. It translates to CATARRGSWGSANEKLFF.

The chain is built from TRBV7-9 and TRBJ1-1; 9 bases match TRBD1. This CDR3 comprises 15 residues. J was trimmed by 5 bases and V by 5 bases; bases with no gene match: 9. Germline V gives CDR1 SEHNR, CDR2 FQNEAQ (reference sequence). This chain's CDR3 is CASSTVSGQGTEAFF. CDR3 DNA sequence: TGTGCCAGCAGCACGGTTAGCGGACAGGGGACTGAAGCTTTCTTT. Filled out from reference TRBV7-9 and TRBJ1-1, the complete variable domain reads DTGVSQNPRHKITKRGQNVTFRCDPISEHNRLYWYRQTLGQGPEFLTYFQNEAQLEKSRLLSDRFSAERPKGSFSTLEIQRTEQGDSAMYLCASSTVSGQGTEAFFGQGTRLTVV.

This clone was counted once. V usage is TRBV19 and J usage is TRBJ1-4; 7 bases map to TRBD1. From germline, CDR1 is LNHDA and CDR2 SQIVND (reference sequence). CDR3 length: 15 amino acids. The J segment lost 0 bases and the V segment lost 7 bases, leaving 5 bases of the junction unmatched. The DNA of the CDR3 is TGTGCCAGTAAGGACAGGCCAACAACTAATGAAAAACTGTTTTTT. This encodes CASKDRPTTNEKLFF.

The chain employs TRBV4-3 and TRBJ2-5; 11 positions match TRBD2. V lost 2 bases and J lost 3; bases outside the gene matches: 2. The CDR3 has 15 residues. Germline values: CDR1 LGHNA, CDR2 YSLEER. CDR3 loop: CASSQLLAGEETQYF. Written as DNA, the CDR3 is TGCGCCAGCAGCCAACTACTAGCGGGAGAAGAGACCCAGTACTTC.

The chain recombines TRBV5-1 with TRBJ2-3; 7 bases fit TRBD2. The CDR3 contains 16 residues. CDR1 and CDR2 (germline): SGHRS, YFSETQ. V gave up 3 bases and J gave up 2 bases; unmatched junction bases: 9. The CDR3 region is CASSSNLAGNTDTQYF. The CDR3 DNA is TGCGCCAGCAGCTCTAACTTAGCGGGTAACACAGATACGCAGTATTTT. Together with reference TRBV5-1 and TRBJ2-3, the CDR3 gives the full variable domain: KAGVTQTPRYLIKTRGQQVTLSCSPISGHRSVSWYQQTPGQGLQFLFEYFSETQRNKGNFPGRFSGRQFSNSRSEMNVSTLELGDSALYLCASSSNLAGNTDTQYFGPGTRLTVL.